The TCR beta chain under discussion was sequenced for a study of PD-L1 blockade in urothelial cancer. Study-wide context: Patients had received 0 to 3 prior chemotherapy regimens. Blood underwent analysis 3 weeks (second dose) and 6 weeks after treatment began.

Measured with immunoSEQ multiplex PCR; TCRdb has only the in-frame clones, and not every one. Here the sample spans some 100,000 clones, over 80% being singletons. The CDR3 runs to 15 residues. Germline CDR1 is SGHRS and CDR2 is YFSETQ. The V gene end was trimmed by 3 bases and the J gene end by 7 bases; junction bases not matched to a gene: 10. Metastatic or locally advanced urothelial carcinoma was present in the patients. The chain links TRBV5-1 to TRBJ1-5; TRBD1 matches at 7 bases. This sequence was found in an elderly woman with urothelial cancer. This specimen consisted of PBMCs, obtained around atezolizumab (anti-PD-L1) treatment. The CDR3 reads CASSSGDRAGQPQHF. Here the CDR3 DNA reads TGCGCCAGCAGCTCGGGTGACAGGGCCGGGCAGCCCCAGCATTTT.